This is a list of T cell receptor beta chains from one sample in a study of CD4 T cell repertoires in COVID-19. Clones were sequenced by immunoSEQ multiplex PCR, and TCRdb holds only the in-frame ones, with some missing. The sample gives around 22,000 clones, around 86% of which show up once; roughly 0.6% is in the top ten. This sample comprised central memory CD4+ T cells from blood, obtained before the COVID-19 pandemic. Every receptor here comes from a human donor who had COVID-19. Each CDR3 is given with its conserved first and last residue. Each record gives: J gene, V gene, clone size, CDR3 protein. A clone size is listed for some rows: how often the clone was seen (once, few, many), or a class if it is expanded.

J gene: TRBJ2-5; V gene: TRBV2; clone size: .; CDR3 protein: CASSNSGGAEETQYF
J gene: TRBJ2-2; V gene: TRBV5-1; clone size: .; CDR3 protein: CASSPDRGNGGELFF
J gene: TRBJ1-2; V gene: TRBV6-1; clone size: .; CDR3 protein: CASSVGQGTPWNGYTF
J gene: TRBJ2-1; V gene: TRBV19; clone size: .; CDR3 protein: CASHDPGLAEDNEQFF
J gene: TRBJ1-2; V gene: TRBV19; clone size: .; CDR3 protein: CASTGTGGAGYGYTF
J gene: .; V gene: TRBV9; clone size: .; CDR3 protein: CASSPRTGGSYEQYF
J gene: TRBJ2-1; V gene: TRBV5-4; clone size: .; CDR3 protein: CASSHPDYSYNEQFF
J gene: TRBJ2-3; V gene: TRBV6-5; clone size: .; CDR3 protein: CASSRGTDTQYF
J gene: TRBJ1-5; V gene: TRBV10-3; clone size: .; CDR3 protein: CAISALGESNQPQHF
J gene: TRBJ1-2; V gene: TRBV7-2; clone size: .; CDR3 protein: CASSWGQGNYGYTF
J gene: TRBJ2-7; V gene: TRBV2; clone size: .; CDR3 protein: CASRRGLAGGGDEQYF
J gene: TRBJ1-2; V gene: TRBV10-3; clone size: .; CDR3 protein: CAIRRTRTGSNYGYTF
J gene: TRBJ1-1; V gene: TRBV18; clone size: few; CDR3 protein: CASSLGAWDREGTEAFF
J gene: TRBJ2-7; V gene: TRBV7-2; clone size: .; CDR3 protein: CASSPASGTGRYEQYF
J gene: TRBJ2-3; V gene: TRBV19; clone size: .; CDR3 protein: CASSIVGQADTQYF
J gene: TRBJ2-2; V gene: TRBV18; clone size: .; CDR3 protein: CASSPLNQGGTGELFF
J gene: TRBJ1-4; V gene: TRBV9; clone size: .; CDR3 protein: CASSEALGLSKLFF
J gene: TRBJ2-7; V gene: TRBV7-3; clone size: .; CDR3 protein: CASSLTSGGAYEQYF
J gene: TRBJ1-6; V gene: TRBV27; clone size: .; CDR3 protein: CANPPGQDNSPLHF
J gene: TRBJ1-1; V gene: TRBV7-9; clone size: .; CDR3 protein: CASSLAHSLEAFF
J gene: TRBJ1-2; V gene: TRBV6-5; clone size: .; CDR3 protein: CASSYSLGSYTF
J gene: TRBJ2-7; V gene: TRBV10-3; clone size: .; CDR3 protein: CAIGASSYEQYF
J gene: TRBJ2-3; V gene: TRBV11-2; clone size: .; CDR3 protein: CASSLDPGVADTQYF
J gene: TRBJ2-1; V gene: TRBV19; clone size: .; CDR3 protein: CASSIESGVGYYYNEQFF
J gene: TRBJ1-2; V gene: TRBV28; clone size: once; CDR3 protein: CASRLYGYTF